These 6 T cell receptor beta chains originate from one sample sequenced in a study of blood T cell repertoires in COVID-19. Profiling relied on immunoSEQ multiplex PCR, and the TCRdb table lists in-frame clones only, not all of them. This sample has around 27,000 clones, with 80% to 90% found just once. Sequenced: peripheral blood. All receptors come from a man in his sixties with acute or convalescent COVID-19.

V is TRBV6-2 or TRBV6-3 and J is TRBJ1-5; maybe TRBD1 (5 bases). The CDR3 runs to 17 residues. Germline V gene data show CDR1 as MNHEY and CDR2 as SVGEGT. Trimming removed 6 bases from V and 0 bases from J, with 18 bases in between. Here the CDR3 reads CASSPSDRAYSNQPQHF. CDR3 DNA sequence: TGTGCCAGCAGCCCTTCTGACAGAGCCTATAGCAATCAGCCCCAGCATTTT.

V usage is TRBV9 and J usage is TRBJ2-2; D is possibly TRBD1 (5 bases). Trimming removed 2 bases at V and 4 bases at J, with 6 bases between. The CDR3 runs to 13 residues. The germline CDR1 and CDR2 sequences are SGDLS and YYNGEE. The CDR3 reads CASSVQGTGELFF. CDR3 DNA: TGTGCCAGCAGCGTTCAGGGCACCGGGGAGCTGTTTTTT.

The chain couples TRBV9 to TRBJ2-1, with 12 bases fitting TRBD2. The CDR3 length is 16 residues. Losses at the gene ends were 1 base for V and 5 bases for J; bases not matched to a gene: 4. The V gene's germline CDR1 is SGDLS and CDR2 YYNGEE. The CDR3 sequence: CASSVPGLAGNNEQFF. Here the CDR3 DNA reads TGTGCCAGCAGCGTACCAGGACTAGCGGGGAACAATGAGCAGTTCTTC. Full variable domain (remainder filled in from reference TRBV9 and TRBJ2-1): DSGVTQTPKHLITATGQRVTLRCSPRSGDLSVYWYQQSLDQGLQFLIQYYNGEERAKGNILERFSAQQFPDLHSELNLSSLELGDSALYFCASSVPGLAGNNEQFFGPGTRLTVL.

J is TRBJ2-1 and V is TRBV3-1 (or the pseudogene TRBV3-2); 9 bases agree with TRBD2. The CDR3 is made up of 16 amino acids. Germline loops: CDR1 LGHDT, CDR2 YNNKEL (reference sequence). V dropped 4 bases and J dropped 0; count of bases not matched to a gene: 4. CDR3 in amino acids: CASSPSGANSYNEQFF. The CDR3 bases are TGTGCCAGCAGCCCTAGCGGGGCTAACTCCTACAATGAGCAGTTCTTC.

This chain links TRBV29-1 with TRBJ2-7, with 10 bases identical to TRBD1. Trimming at V came to 7 bases and at J to 5 bases, leaving 14 bases not matched to a gene. Germline CDR1 SQVTM, CDR2 ANQGSEA. This CDR3 comprises 15 residues. CDR3 nucleotide sequence: TGCAGCGCAGAGTCGGCGGGACAGGGGACCCACGAGCAGTACTTC. Translated, it gives CSAESAGQGTHEQYF.

Comments on this clone: Other DNA sequences in this specimen translate into the identical CDR3. This chain joins TRBV27 and TRBJ1-5, with 9 bases identical to TRBD1. The germline gives CDR1 MNHEY, CDR2 SMNVEV (reference sequence). The V and J ends lost 5 bases and 0 bases, in that order; junction bases with no gene match: 2. The CDR3 runs to 15 residues. The CDR3 DNA reads as TGTGCCAGCAGTAGGACAGGGGCTAGCAATCAGCCCCAGCATTTT. The encoded protein is CASSRTGASNQPQHF.